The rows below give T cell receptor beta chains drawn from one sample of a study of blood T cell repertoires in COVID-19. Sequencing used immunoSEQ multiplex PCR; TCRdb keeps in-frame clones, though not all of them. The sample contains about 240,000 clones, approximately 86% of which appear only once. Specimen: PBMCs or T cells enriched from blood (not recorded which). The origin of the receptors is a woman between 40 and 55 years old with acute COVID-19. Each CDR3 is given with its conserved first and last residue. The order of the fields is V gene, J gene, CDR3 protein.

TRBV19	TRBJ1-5	CASSASRGQEYSNQPQHF
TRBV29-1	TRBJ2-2	CSVEGSGIGTGELFF
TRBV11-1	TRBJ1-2	CASSLTAISTYGYTF
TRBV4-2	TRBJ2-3	CASSPAEGQGSDTQYF
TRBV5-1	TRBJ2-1	CASSPALAGVFNEQFF
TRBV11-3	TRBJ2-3	CASSLGRSSDTQYF
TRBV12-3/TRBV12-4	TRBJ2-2	CASSFLVTGELFF
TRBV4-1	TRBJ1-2	CASSDTQGARGYTF
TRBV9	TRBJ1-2	CASSVVGSGESYGYTF
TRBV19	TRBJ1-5	CASSIFREGQPQHF
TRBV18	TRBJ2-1	CASSLGTSEIF
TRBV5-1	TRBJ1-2	CASRRNRESSGYTF
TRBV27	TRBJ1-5	CASSLALPGFSNQPQHF
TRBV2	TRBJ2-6	CASSETDRAPSGANVLTF
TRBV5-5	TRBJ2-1	CASSLLGVGNEQFF
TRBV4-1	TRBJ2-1	CASRNGGRAGNEQFF
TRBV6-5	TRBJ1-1	CASIPEMGAGTEAFF
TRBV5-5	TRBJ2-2	CASSLLGLAGGYTGELFF
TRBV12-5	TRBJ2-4	CASGLVLRQGAQVQYF
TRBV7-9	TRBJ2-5	CASSLYTGYVQETQYF
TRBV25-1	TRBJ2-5	CASSASSSPLPETQYF
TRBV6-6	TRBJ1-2	CASSYADRATYGYTF
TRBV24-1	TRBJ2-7	CATSDFDRYLITYEQYF
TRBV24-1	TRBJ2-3	CATSSSWAGGNVDTQYF
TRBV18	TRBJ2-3	CASSPMLILETDTQYF
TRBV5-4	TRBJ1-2	CASSSQGNYGYTF
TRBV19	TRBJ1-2	CASSPTGDRGHNYGYTF
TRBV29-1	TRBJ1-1	CSVVASLATEAFF
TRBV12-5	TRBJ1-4	CASGPGQLNEKLFF
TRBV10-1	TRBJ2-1	CASSSTGGYNEQFF
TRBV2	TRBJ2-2	CASTEGRLAGAGELFF
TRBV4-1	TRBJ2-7	CASSSASSNEQYF
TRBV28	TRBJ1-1	CASSLRAGEGTEAFF
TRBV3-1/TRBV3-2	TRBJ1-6	CASSPGNRDSPLHF
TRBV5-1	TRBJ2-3	CASSSSGTSTDTQYF
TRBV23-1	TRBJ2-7	CASSQSRLASVVSYEQYF
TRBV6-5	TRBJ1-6	CASSTGQHNSPLHF
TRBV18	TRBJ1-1	CASSPRELGRGRDGNTEAFF
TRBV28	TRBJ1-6	CATVTGSDNSPLHF
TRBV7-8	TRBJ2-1	CASSLGTDLGASYNEQFF